What follows is one TCR beta chain and its context. Its antigen is still unknown. These data are taken from a study of T-cell reconstitution after alpha-beta-depleted transplantation in children. Study results and caveats: Alpha-beta T cells about two months after transplant reportedly derived from several hundred expanded graft clones.

Unique molecular identifiers featured in how the TCRbeta library was prepared. Each CDR3 protein gets one entry after TCRdb re-called the PCR reads with MiXCR. The table lists around 490,000 distinct CDR3 sequences, about an eighth of them singletons. This clonotype was sampled from a female patient aged 2-9 years who had a stem cell transplant for aplastic anemia, so the T cells may come from the graft donor. The starting material was PBMCs, mostly from graft donor cells, obtained 180 days after TCRalphabeta/CD19-depleted stem cell transplant.

The CDR3: CASSYNGQGIKHF. The CDR3 region has the DNA TGTGCCAGCAGTTACAACGGACAGGGGATCAAGCATTTT. The chain recombines TRBV6-6 with TRBJ1-5; TRBD1 matches 9 bases. CDR1 MNHNY and CDR2 SVGAGI come from the germline V gene (reference sequence). Trimming cost V 2 bases and J 14 bases; bases outside gene matches: 7. The CDR3 covers 13 residues.